This TCR beta chain was profiled in a study of radiation and T cells in renal cell carcinoma. As to time point: blood 4 weeks post-SBRT, at nephrectomy. Treatment indicated: 15 Gy SBRT to primary tumor, nephrectomy 4 weeks later. Nephrectomy followed 15 Gy stereotactic body radiation by 4 weeks. Produced via immunoSEQ multiplex PCR; TCRdb's table is partial and in-frame only. Found here are tens of thousands of clones, over 80% of them singletons; the top ten hold about 25%. Study-level points and caveats: Top tumor clonotypes rose in blood 2 weeks post-radiation, then contracted.

Details on this clone: Antigen: not known.

V gave up 5 bases and J gave up 9 bases; unmatched junction bases: 13. This CDR3 region has 15 residues. CDR1 is KGHSH and CDR2 is LQKENI in the germline V gene. The source material was blood, sampled from a patient whose treatment included radiotherapy and nephrectomy. This clonotype was obtained from a woman in her 70s with renal cell carcinoma. This chain links TRBV18 with TRBJ1-2, with 9 bases identical to TRBD1. The CDR3 region has the DNA TGTGCCAGCTCATCCACCCCCGGGACAGGGTCGAGCTACACCTTC. Its protein product is CASSSTPGTGSSYTF.